This T cell receptor beta chain was captured in a study of T cell responses to AZD1222 COVID-19 vaccine. Assay used: immunoSEQ multiplex PCR; TCRdb lists only in-frame clones, some missing. The repertoire consists of 120,000 or so clones, with about nine tenths occurring once and the leading ten covering 11% to 15%. For this clone: Its specificity is unknown.

Study-level results: Spike-specific TCR depth and breadth grew after two AZD1222 doses. Baseline seropositives among AZD1222 recipients totaled only 5 or 6.

This sequence was found in an adult in good health. Sequenced here: peripheral blood, sampled on day 0 of AZD1222 vaccination.

The DNA of the CDR3 is TGTGCCAGCGGGGGACAGAGAAATGAAAAACTGTTTTTT. Translating it yields CASGGQRNEKLFF. V gene TRBV9 combines with J gene TRBJ1-4, with 7 bases fitting TRBD1. The germline V gene has CDR1 SGDLS and CDR2 YYNGEE. The CDR3 is made up of 13 amino acids. The V gene end was trimmed by 7 bases and the J gene end by 5 bases; junction bases not matched to a gene: 5. The full variable domain, its missing parts supplied by reference TRBV9 and TRBJ1-4, is DSGVTQTPKHLITATGQRVTLRCSPRSGDLSVYWYQQSLDQGLQFLIQYYNGEERAKGNILERFSAQQFPDLHSELNLSSLELGDSALYFCASGGQRNEKLFFGSGTQLSVL.